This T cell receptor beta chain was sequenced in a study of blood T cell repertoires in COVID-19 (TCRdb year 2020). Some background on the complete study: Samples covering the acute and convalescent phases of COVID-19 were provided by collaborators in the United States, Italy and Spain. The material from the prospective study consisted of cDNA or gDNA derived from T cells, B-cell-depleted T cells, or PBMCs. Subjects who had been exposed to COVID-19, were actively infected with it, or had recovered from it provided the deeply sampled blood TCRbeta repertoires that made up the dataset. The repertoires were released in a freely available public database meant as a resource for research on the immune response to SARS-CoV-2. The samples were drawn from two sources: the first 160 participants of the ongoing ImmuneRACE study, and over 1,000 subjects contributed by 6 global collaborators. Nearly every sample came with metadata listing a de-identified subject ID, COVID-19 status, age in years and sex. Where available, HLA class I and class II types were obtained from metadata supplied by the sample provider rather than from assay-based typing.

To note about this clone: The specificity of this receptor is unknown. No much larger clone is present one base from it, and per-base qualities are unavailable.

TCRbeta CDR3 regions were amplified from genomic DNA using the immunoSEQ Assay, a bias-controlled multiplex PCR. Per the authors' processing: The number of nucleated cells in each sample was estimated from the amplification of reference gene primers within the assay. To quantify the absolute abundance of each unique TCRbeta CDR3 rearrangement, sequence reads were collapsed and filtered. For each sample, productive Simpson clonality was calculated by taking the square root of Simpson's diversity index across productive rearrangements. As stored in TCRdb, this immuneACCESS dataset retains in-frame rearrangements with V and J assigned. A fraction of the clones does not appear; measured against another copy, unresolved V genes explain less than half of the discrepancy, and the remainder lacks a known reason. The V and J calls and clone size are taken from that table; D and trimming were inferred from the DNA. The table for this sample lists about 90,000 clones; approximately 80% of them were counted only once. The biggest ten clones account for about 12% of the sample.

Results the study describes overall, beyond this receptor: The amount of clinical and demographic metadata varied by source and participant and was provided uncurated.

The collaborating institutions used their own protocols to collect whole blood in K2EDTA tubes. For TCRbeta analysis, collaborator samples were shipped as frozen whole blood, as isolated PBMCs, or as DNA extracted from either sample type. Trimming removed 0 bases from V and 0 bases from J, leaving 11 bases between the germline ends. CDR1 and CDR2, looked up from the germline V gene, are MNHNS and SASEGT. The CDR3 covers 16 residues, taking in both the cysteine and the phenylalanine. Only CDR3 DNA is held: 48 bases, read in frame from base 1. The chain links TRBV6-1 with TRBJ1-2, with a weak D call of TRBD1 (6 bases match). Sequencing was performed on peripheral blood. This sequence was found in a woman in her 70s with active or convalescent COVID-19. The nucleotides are TGTGCCAGCAGTGAAGCTGCGGCAGGGGCTAACTATGGCTACACCTTC. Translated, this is CASSEAAAGANYGYTF.